This T cell receptor (beta chain) was obtained from a study of PD-L1 blockade in urothelial cancer. Across the whole study: Blood was analyzed 3 weeks (second dose) and 6 weeks after treatment start.

This clone was observed a single time. The data were produced by immunoSEQ multiplex PCR, yet TCRdb's version contains in-frame clones alone and is incomplete. The sample has approximately 51,000 clones; around 84% are singletons. This CDR3 is 16 amino acids long. The germline gives CDR1 MNHEY, CDR2 SVGAGI. V lost 0 bases to trimming and J lost 5 bases; unmatched junction nucleotides: 5. As to time point: pretreatment peripheral blood. The sequence came from a man aged 55 to 70 with urothelial cancer. V gene TRBV6-5 combines with J gene TRBJ2-5; TRBD2 matches at 11 bases. The sequences come from PBMCs, collected around atezolizumab (anti-PD-L1) treatment. The CDR3 coding sequence is TGTGCCAGCAGTTACTCTAGCGGGAGGGCCTACGAGACCCAGTACTTC. As protein: CASSYSSGRAYETQYF.